The 19 T cell receptor beta chains listed next were all sequenced from one sample in a study of blood T cell repertoires in COVID-19. Measured with immunoSEQ multiplex PCR; TCRdb has only the in-frame clones, and not every one. The sample consists of tens of thousands of clones, roughly 78% of them appearing once. The source material was peripheral blood. The receptor source for this set is a woman older than 75 with acute or convalescent COVID-19.

The CDR3 DNA reads TGTGCCAGTAGTGTAACAGGGGTCTACGAGCAGTACTTC. It specifies CASSVTGVYEQYF. The rearrangement uses TRBV19 and TRBJ2-7; TRBD1 matches at 7 bases. V shed 5 bases, J shed 3 bases, and the junction held 4 bases outside the gene matches. The germline gives CDR1 LNHDA, CDR2 SQIVND (reference sequence). This CDR3 spans 13 amino acids.

The chain combines TRBV30 with TRBJ2-5; TRBD2 matches at 7 bases. The CDR3 totals 18 residues. The trim removed 4 bases at V and 1 base at J, leaving 18 bases unmatched. Germline V lookup: CDR1 GTSNPN, CDR2 SVGIG (reference sequence). CDR3 nucleotides: TGTGCCTGGAAGGTGGAATGGGGTGCAGCGGGAATCCAAGAGACCCAGTACTTC. Its translation: CAWKVEWGAAGIQETQYF.

This clone has a handful of counts. The V and J genes are TRBV7-7 and TRBJ2-3; perhaps TRBD1 as D (5 bases). The CDR3 is 13 amino acids. The V gene's germline CDR1 is SSHAT and CDR2 FNYEAQ (reference sequence). V gave up 5 bases and J gave up 6 bases, with 12 bases separating them. Here the CDR3 DNA reads TGTGCCAGCAGCCTCAGACAGAGGGATACGCAGTATTTT. Its protein is CASSLRQRDTQYF.

CDR3 protein: CASSLVRLGGGYGYTF. The CDR3 bases are TGTGCCAGCAGCTTAGTACGTTTAGGGGGCGGCTATGGCTACACCTTC. This sequence joins TRBV7-2 and TRBJ1-2; 7 nucleotides match TRBD1. Looked up from germline, CDR1 is SGHTA and CDR2 is FQGNSA. This CDR3 contains 16 residues. After removal of 1 base from V and 4 bases from J, the junction contained 9 bases not matched to a gene.

The CDR3, as DNA: TGTGCCAGCAGCGAAGGCCAAGGGGGAATAAATGAGCAGTTCTTC. This codes for CASSEGQGGINEQFF. This rearrangement joins TRBV7-9 to TRBJ2-1; D is possibly TRBD1 (6 bases). Germline V CDR1 and CDR2: SEHNR, FQNEAQ (reference sequence). The CDR3 contains 15 residues. The V gene lost 5 bases and the J gene lost 7 bases, with 18 bases spanning the gap.

CDR3 loop: CATSDTGAVTDTQYF. The CDR3 DNA reads TGTGCCACCAGTGATACAGGGGCCGTCACAGATACGCAGTATTTT. The V and J genes are TRBV24-1 and TRBJ2-3, with 7 bases identical to TRBD1. V gave up 3 bases and J gave up 2 bases; unmatched junction bases: 4. CDR1 is KGHDR and CDR2 is SFDVKD in the germline V gene. There are 15 residues in the CDR3.

The chain uses TRBV19 and TRBJ2-1, with 13 nucleotides matching TRBD2. This CDR3 has 18 amino acids. Germline V gene sequence: CDR1 LNHDA, CDR2 SQIVND (reference sequence). V lost 6 bases and J lost 9; bases outside the gene matches: 17. CDR3 nucleotides: TGTGCCAGTAGCCACGGCACCTGGACTAGCGGGAGCTACGGTGAGCAGTTCTTC. Translating gives CASSHGTWTSGSYGEQFF.

J is TRBJ1-4 and V is TRBV7-9; 8 bases match TRBD1. The V gene's germline CDR1 is SEHNR and CDR2 FQNEAQ (reference sequence). The ends lost 5 bases at V and 2 bases at J; junction bases unmatched: 16. This CDR3 comprises 19 residues. The CDR3 nucleotides read TGTGCCAGCAGCGCCGTCCCGGGACAGGCCGGGGCGACTAATGAAAAACTGTTTTTT. Its translation: CASSAVPGQAGATNEKLFF.

This clone was seen more than once but under ten times. This chain joins TRBV5-8 and TRBJ1-3; perhaps TRBD1 as D (5 bases). Germline CDR1 reads SGHTS; CDR2 reads YDEGEE. V lost 0 bases and J 4 bases, leaving 8 bases between the germline ends. The CDR3 totals 14 residues. The CDR3 coding sequence is TGTGCCAGCAGCTTGGTGGGGCTAGGAAACACCATATATTTT. This encodes CASSLVGLGNTIYF.

This clone was seen a handful of times. The chain uses TRBV2 and TRBJ2-6, with a tentative D call TRBD1 (5 bases). Germline-derived CDR1 and CDR2 are SNHLY and FYNNEI. V was trimmed by 6 bases and J by 2 bases, leaving 11 bases between them. CDR3 length: 15 residues. CDR3 nucleotides: TGTGCCAGCAGGGAGTGGGGCACTGGGGCCAACGTCCTGACTTTC. Translation gives CASREWGTGANVLTF.

The chain recombines TRBV19 with TRBJ2-7, with TRBD2 matching 15 bases. Germline V gene sequence: CDR1 LNHDA, CDR2 SQIVND (reference sequence). V lost 3 bases and J lost 1; bases outside the gene matches: 13. This CDR3 has 20 residues. CDR3 sequence: CASSILGLAGGATKSYEQYF. As DNA, the CDR3 is TGTGCCAGTAGTATCCTGGGACTAGCGGGAGGAGCAACGAAGTCCTACGAGCAGTACTTC.

J is TRBJ1-1 and V is TRBV7-3; the match to TRBD1 covers 7 bases. CDR1 is SGHTA and CDR2 is FQGTGA in the germline V gene. The J segment lost 6 bases and the V segment lost 4 bases, leaving 5 bases of the junction unmatched. This CDR3 contains 13 residues. The CDR3 is CASSSQGGSEAFF. The CDR3 DNA reads TGTGCCAGCAGCTCCCAGGGGGGCTCTGAAGCTTTCTTT.

The rearrangement uses TRBV2 and TRBJ1-6, with 7 positions matching TRBD1. V dropped 7 bases and J dropped 11; count of bases not matched to a gene: 5. Germline V gene lookup returns CDR1 SNHLY and CDR2 FYNNEI. This CDR3 region has 12 residues. CDR3 residues: CASMVGGTPLHF. CDR3 nucleotides: TGTGCCAGCATGGTAGGGGGCACACCCCTCCACTTT.

This chain joins TRBV20-1 and TRBJ1-5; maybe TRBD1 (5 bases). V lost 3 bases to trimming and J lost 5 bases, with 14 bases between them. This CDR3 has 14 residues. In germline, CDR1 is DFQATT, CDR2 SNEGSKA (reference sequence). DNA of the CDR3: TGCAGTGCTAGTTCTCGGCAGGGTGATCAGCCCCAGCATTTT. Its protein is CSASSRQGDQPQHF.

The chain carries TRBV6-9 and TRBJ1-1; D is possibly TRBD1 (6 bases). Per the germline V gene, CDR1 is MNHGY and CDR2 is SVAAGI. The CDR3 runs 16 residues. V lost 1 base and J 1 base, leaving 13 bases between the germline ends. The CDR3 spells CASSYWTEFENTEAFF. The CDR3 bases are TGTGCCAGCAGTTATTGGACAGAATTTGAGAACACTGAAGCTTTCTTT.

J is TRBJ2-1 and V is TRBV6-6; D gene uncertain. The germline V gene has CDR1 MNHNY and CDR2 SVGAGI (reference sequence). CDR3 length: 15 residues. V lost 2 bases and J 4 bases, leaving 12 bases between the germline ends. The CDR3 spells CASSYGGPRYNEQFF. The CDR3 bases are TGTGCCAGCAGTTACGGCGGCCCCCGGTACAATGAGCAGTTCTTC.

The V call is TRBV5-6, the J call TRBJ1-2; the D gene is possibly TRBD1 (5 bases). Germline V gene lookup returns CDR1 SGHDT and CDR2 YYEEEE. V was shortened by 6 bases and J by 3 bases, with 21 bases between the two germline ends. This CDR3 is built from 16 residues. CDR3 bases: TGTGCCAGCACCCTGATGGGGCAGGGCAACCACTATGGCTACACCTTC. As protein: CASTLMGQGNHYGYTF.

A single count supports this clone. The V call is TRBV27, the J call TRBJ1-5; 7 bases agree with TRBD1. Germline V gives CDR1 MNHEY, CDR2 SMNVEV (reference sequence). This CDR3 has 14 amino acids. The ends lost 7 bases at V and 4 bases at J; junction bases unmatched: 7. The CDR3 loop reads CASTSTGKNQPQHF. The CDR3, as DNA: TGTGCCAGCACCTCGACAGGGAAAAATCAGCCCCAGCATTTT.

The CDR3 DNA is TGTGCCAGCAGCCAAAGGGTAGCGGGGGGGGATACGCAGTATTTT. Translating gives CASSQRVAGGDTQYF. The chain uses TRBV3-1 (or the pseudogene TRBV3-2) and TRBJ2-3; 11 positions match TRBD2. The length of the CDR3 is 15 residues. J lost 6 bases, V lost 2 bases, and 4 bases had no gene match. CDR1 and CDR2 (germline): LGHDT, YNNKEL (reference sequence).